What follows are 24 T cell receptor beta chains derived from one specimen sequenced in a study of T cells after yellow fever vaccination. TCRdb redid the calling of the 5' RACE reads with MiXCR, one entry per CDR3 protein. The sample contains about 260,000 distinct CDR3 sequences, 10% to 15% of which appear only once. Source: CD4+ T cells sorted from PBMCs, taken 45 days after the yellow fever booster vaccination. These receptors were taken from a man between 25 and 39 years old who received the YFV17D yellow fever vaccine.

The chain links TRBV6-1 to TRBJ2-3, with D tentatively TRBD2 (6 bases). The CDR3 extends over 15 amino acids. Germline assignment: CDR1 MNHNS and CDR2 SASEGT. The V end lost 6 bases, the J end lost 2 bases, and 15 bases lay between the germline ends. The CDR3 sequence is CASSLNSGLTDTQYF. Written as DNA, the CDR3 is TGTGCCAGCAGCTTGAATAGCGGCCTCACAGATACGCAGTATTTT.

This clonotype has just a few counts. The chain links TRBV5-6 to TRBJ2-1; D may be TRBD2 (6 bases). This CDR3 spans 16 amino acids. With 0 bases removed from V and 5 bases from J, the gap between germline ends came to 15 bases. Germline V gene sequence: CDR1 SGHDT, CDR2 YYEEEE. CDR3 in DNA: TGTGCCAGCAGCTTGGCTCCGGGACTGGAAAACAATGAGCAGTTCTTC. Translation: CASSLAPGLENNEQFF.

The sample holds a few counts of this clonotype. The V and J genes are TRBV10-3 and TRBJ2-1; 7 nucleotides match TRBD1. Germline values: CDR1 ENHRY, CDR2 SYGVKD. V lost 3 bases to trimming and J lost 4 bases; unmatched junction nucleotides: 6. The CDR3 contains 15 residues. The CDR3 bases are TGTGCCATCAGTGAAGTACAGGGGATTTACAATGAGCAGTTCTTC. It encodes CAISEVQGIYNEQFF.

The rearrangement joins TRBV18 to TRBJ2-7, with D tentatively TRBD2 (6 bases). The V end was cut by 6 bases, the J end by 1 base, with 16 bases between. The CDR3 contains 15 residues. Germline V gene sequence: CDR1 KGHSH, CDR2 LQKENI. CDR3 sequence: CASSDTRDSSYEQYF. The CDR3 DNA follows: TGTGCCAGCTCCGACACCCGGGACTCTTCCTACGAGCAGTACTTC.

The gene calls are TRBV27 and TRBJ2-1, with TRBD2 identical over 9 bases. The CDR3 totals 17 residues. Trimming at V came to 4 bases and at J to 6 bases, leaving 13 bases not matched to a gene. Per the germline V gene, CDR1 is MNHEY and CDR2 is SMNVEV (reference sequence). The CDR3 is CASSSRGSGTSLNEQFF. The CDR3 region has the DNA TGTGCCAGCAGTTCCAGAGGATCCGGGACTAGCCTCAATGAGCAGTTCTTC.

The sample holds a few counts of this clonotype. The chain has TRBV20-1 and TRBJ2-7; D may be TRBD1 or TRBD2 (5 bases each). Germline V gives CDR1 DFQATT, CDR2 SNEGSKA (reference sequence). V was trimmed by 6 bases and J by 4 bases, leaving 16 bases between them. The CDR3 is made up of 13 amino acids. The CDR3 DNA reads TGCAGTGCCGCGCAGGGAGTTGCGTACGAGCAGTACTTC. This gives the protein CSAAQGVAYEQYF.

This clonotype was seen more than once but under ten times. The genes are TRBV27 and TRBJ2-7; possibly TRBD1 or TRBD2 for D (5 bases each). The germline CDR1 and CDR2 sequences are MNHEY and SMNVEV (reference sequence). The CDR3 is 15 residues long. V lost 6 bases and J 0 bases, leaving 15 bases between the germline ends. CDR3 nucleotide sequence: TGTGCCAGCAGCCTGGGCCGGGGCGCCTCCTACGAGCAGTACTTC. It specifies CASSLGRGASYEQYF.

The V and J genes are TRBV7-2 and TRBJ1-3; D possibly corresponds to TRBD1 (6 bases). This CDR3 comprises 17 residues. Per germline, CDR1 SGHTA and CDR2 FQGNSA. The ends were cut back, 2 bases at V and 3 bases at J, with 17 bases in the middle. As DNA, the CDR3 is TGTGCCAGCAGCTTACGCTCCCAGGGGAACGGTGGAAACACCATATATTTT. Its translation is CASSLRSQGNGGNTIYF.

V and J are TRBV5-6 and TRBJ2-3; no firm D call. This CDR3 has 12 amino acids. Germline CDR1 SGHDT, CDR2 YYEEEE. V lost 3 bases and J 6 bases, leaving 8 bases between the germline ends. The CDR3 spells CASSSRRDTQYF. The CDR3, as DNA: TGTGCCAGCAGCTCTCGGCGGGATACGCAGTATTTT.

This clonotype was counted only a few times. The rearrangement joins TRBV7-2 to TRBJ2-7, with 11 bases fitting TRBD2. Looked up from germline, CDR1 is SGHTA and CDR2 is FQGNSA. This CDR3 comprises 15 residues. V was clipped by 6 bases and J by 0 bases; unmatched bases: 4. CDR3 protein: CASSEGLAVSYEQYF. The CDR3 DNA reads TGTGCCAGCAGTGAGGGACTAGCGGTCTCCTACGAGCAGTACTTC.

There are many counts of this clonotype. This rearrangement joins TRBV20-1 to TRBJ2-7; D tentatively reads TRBD1 or TRBD2 (5 bases each). Per the germline V gene, CDR1 is DFQATT and CDR2 is SNEGSKA (reference sequence). The CDR3 totals 12 residues. Between the trimmed V and J ends, which lost 3 bases and 2 bases, there was a span of 8 bases. CDR3 nucleotides: TGCAGTGCTAGCGGGGCAACCTACGAGCAGTACTTC. This encodes CSASGATYEQYF.

This clonotype was detected a few times. V usage is TRBV28 and J usage is TRBJ2-7, with D perhaps matching TRBD1 or TRBD2 (5 bases each). Germline V gene sequence: CDR1 MDHEN, CDR2 SYDVKM. The CDR3 runs to 12 residues. Trimming left V 8 bases short and J 2 bases short, with 10 bases between. CDR3 coding DNA: TGTGCCAGCGAGGGGTTGACCTACGAGCAGTACTTC. Amino acid sequence: CASEGLTYEQYF.

This clonotype has a handful of counts. This chain connects TRBV10-3 to TRBJ2-3; 9 bases line up with TRBD2. V lost 4 bases, J lost 3 bases, and 5 bases stayed unmatched. The CDR3 sequence is 15 residues long. Germline CDR1 reads ENHRY; CDR2 reads SYGVKD. DNA for the CDR3: TGTGCCATCAGTGTTAGCGGGAGTGGTACAGATACGCAGTATTTT. Its translation is CAISVSGSGTDTQYF.

The CDR3 DNA is TGTGCCAGCCGGTTTGAAGGGAACACCGGGGAGCTGTTTTTT. Protein: CASRFEGNTGELFF. J is TRBJ2-2 and V is TRBV2; D is unresolved. This CDR3 contains 14 residues. V was pared by 8 bases and J by 1 base, with 11 bases between. From germline, CDR1 is SNHLY and CDR2 FYNNEI.

The chain is built from TRBV12-3 or TRBV12-4 and TRBJ2-1; 7 positions agree with TRBD2. V lost 6 bases and J lost 4; bases outside the gene matches: 12. The CDR3 covers 16 residues. DNA for the CDR3: TGTGCCAGCAGCCGTGCAAGCGGGGCGGGTTACAATGAGCAGTTCTTC. This sequence encodes CASSRASGAGYNEQFF.

This clonotype was detected a few times. This chain links TRBV7-6 with TRBJ2-3; TRBD2 aligns across 10 bases. CDR1 is SGHVS, CDR2 FNYEAQ, per germline. The CDR3 runs to 16 residues. J was trimmed by 6 bases and V by 5 bases; bases with no gene match: 11. CDR3 DNA sequence: TGTGCCAGCAGCCCGCGAGCAGCGGGAGGGGGGGATACGCAGTATTTT. It yields the protein CASSPRAAGGGDTQYF.

This clonotype was observed a handful of times. This chain uses TRBV5-1 with TRBJ1-4; 8 bases align to TRBD1. CDR1 is SGHRS, CDR2 YFSETQ, per germline. The CDR3 runs to 15 residues. The V gene end was trimmed by 4 bases and the J gene end by 7 bases; junction bases not matched to a gene: 9. CDR3 DNA: TGCGCCAGCAGCGACGGACAGGGCGGGAGTGAAAAACTGTTTTTT. This codes for CASSDGQGGSEKLFF.

In its sample, this clonotype was seen many times. The chain joins TRBV29-1 to TRBJ2-5; possible D gene TRBD2, 6 bases. Germline CDR1 SQVTM, CDR2 ANQGSEA. Trimming removed 4 bases at V and 5 bases at J, with 14 bases between. The CDR3 sequence is 13 residues long. As DNA, the CDR3 is TGCAGCGTTGGAGGGAGGCCGTTCGAGACCCAGTACTTC. It translates to CSVGGRPFETQYF.

This clonotype came up a few times. This rearrangement joins TRBV2 to TRBJ1-1; D remains unclear. The CDR3 length is 13 residues. V lost 5 bases to trimming and J lost 0 bases, with 7 bases between them. Germline V gene data show CDR1 as SNHLY and CDR2 as FYNNEI. CDR3 coding DNA: TGTGCCAGCAGTCGTGGTATGAACACTGAAGCTTTCTTT. Amino acid sequence: CASSRGMNTEAFF.

A few counts support this clonotype. The chain uses TRBV10-3 and TRBJ1-5; TRBD1 agrees at 9 bases. Per germline, CDR1 ENHRY and CDR2 SYGVKD. V shed 2 bases, J shed 7 bases, and the junction held 6 bases outside the gene matches. CDR3 length: 15 amino acids. The CDR3: CAISETGGAGQPQHF. CDR3 DNA sequence: TGTGCCATCAGTGAGACAGGGGGCGCCGGGCAGCCCCAGCATTTT.

This clonotype was picked up a small number of times. The gene calls are TRBV20-1 and TRBJ2-7; 7 positions agree with TRBD1. Germline V gene data show CDR1 as DFQATT and CDR2 as SNEGSKA (reference sequence). This CDR3 spans 11 amino acids. The trim removed 0 bases at V and 12 bases at J, leaving 5 bases unmatched. The CDR3 DNA reads TGCAGTGCTAGAGATCAAGGGGGCCCGTACTTC. Translating gives CSARDQGGPYF.

This clonotype was seen more than once but under ten times. V is TRBV5-1 and J is TRBJ1-4; 7 nucleotides align to TRBD1. The CDR3 has 15 residues. The germline V gene has CDR1 SGHRS and CDR2 YFSETQ. Germline trimming cut 7 bases from V and 6 bases from J; bases unmatched to any gene: 12. DNA of the CDR3: TGCGCCAGCCAAAAGAGAACAGGGGTGGATGAAAAACTGTTTTTT. Protein product: CASQKRTGVDEKLFF.

This clonotype was observed many times. The V gene is TRBV20-1, the J gene TRBJ2-1; 10 bases align to TRBD2. The germline gives CDR1 DFQATT, CDR2 SNEGSKA (reference sequence). With 2 bases clipped from V and 8 bases from J, the junction kept 12 bases outside the gene matches. The CDR3 totals 16 residues. The CDR3 is CSARTLAGAPLHEQFF. CDR3 sequence (DNA): TGCAGTGCTAGAACGCTAGCGGGAGCGCCGTTACATGAGCAGTTCTTC.

There are a few counts of this clonotype. This chain links TRBV11-2 with TRBJ2-7; the D gene is possibly TRBD2 (6 bases). Germline loops: CDR1 SGHAT, CDR2 FQNNGV. The length of the CDR3 is 14 residues. With 3 bases removed from V and 2 bases from J, the gap between germline ends came to 11 bases. The DNA for the CDR3 is TGTGCCAGCAGCTTTACGGGAGTCCCCTACGAGCAGTACTTC. Its protein is CASSFTGVPYEQYF.